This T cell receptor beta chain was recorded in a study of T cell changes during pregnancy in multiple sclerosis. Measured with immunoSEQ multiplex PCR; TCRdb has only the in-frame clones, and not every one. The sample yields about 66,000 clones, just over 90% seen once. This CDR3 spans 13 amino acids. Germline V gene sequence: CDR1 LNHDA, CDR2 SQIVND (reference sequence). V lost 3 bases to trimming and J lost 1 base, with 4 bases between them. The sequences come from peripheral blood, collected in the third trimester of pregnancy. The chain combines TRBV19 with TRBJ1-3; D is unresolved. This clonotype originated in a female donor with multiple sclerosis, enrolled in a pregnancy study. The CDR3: CASSIQSGNTIYF. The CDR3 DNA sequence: TGTGCCAGTAGTATTCAGTCTGGAAACACCATATATTTT.